A single sample is the source of the 23 T cell receptor beta chains below, sequenced in a study of blood T cell repertoires in COVID-19. TCRdb's table, derived via immunoSEQ multiplex PCR, lists solely in-frame clones and lacks some. The sample lists about 240,000 clones, around 87% occurring once. The sequenced sample consisted of peripheral blood. These receptors all stem from a woman in her forties or fifties with COVID-19, enrolled during active disease.

V and J are TRBV6-2 or TRBV6-3 and TRBJ1-2; the match to TRBD1 covers 7 bases. Germline CDR1 reads MNHEY; CDR2 reads SVGEGT. CDR3 length: 14 residues. The trim removed 4 bases at V and 2 bases at J, leaving 4 bases unmatched. The CDR3 DNA reads TGTGCCAGCAGTTTCGGACAGGACAACTATGGCTACACCTTC. Translating it yields CASSFGQDNYGYTF.

This clone was seen just once. The chain couples TRBV9 to TRBJ2-3, with TRBD2 identical over 10 bases. The CDR3 runs to 17 residues. The ends lost 5 bases at V and 2 bases at J; junction bases unmatched: 11. CDR1 and CDR2 from the germline V gene are SGDLS and YYNGEE. DNA of the CDR3: TGTGCCAGCAGTTCCGGGACTAGCGACCGTTTCACAGATACGCAGTATTTT. Its translation is CASSSGTSDRFTDTQYF.

V usage is TRBV2 and J usage is TRBJ2-5, with TRBD2 identical over 7 bases. Trimming cost V 4 bases and J 5 bases; bases outside gene matches: 7. This CDR3 has 14 residues. CDR1 is SNHLY, CDR2 FYNNEI, per germline. CDR3: CASSVGGAGETQYF. CDR3 in DNA: TGTGCCAGCAGTGTGGGAGGGGCGGGGGAGACCCAGTACTTC. Drawing the rest from reference TRBV2 and TRBJ2-5, the complete variable domain is EPEVTQTPSHQVTQMGQEVILRCVPISNHLYFYWYRQILGQKVEFLVSFYNNEISEKSEIFDDQFSVERPDGSNFTLKIRSTKLEDSAMYFCASSVGGAGETQYFGPGTRLLVL.

The chain recombines TRBV5-6 with TRBJ1-5; possible D gene TRBD1, 5 bases. CDR1 is SGHDT, CDR2 YYEEEE, per germline. V lost 2 bases and J 3 bases, leaving 9 bases between the germline ends. The CDR3 loop spans 14 amino acids. CDR3 protein: CASSFQGLNQPQHF. The CDR3 DNA sequence: TGTGCCAGCAGCTTCCAGGGCCTCAATCAGCCCCAGCATTTT.

This CDR3 reads CSVEGGAGRTDTQYF. The CDR3 region has the DNA TGCAGCGTTGAAGGCGGGGCAGGGAGGACAGATACGCAGTATTTT. The chain carries TRBV29-1 and TRBJ2-3; possibly TRBD2 for D (6 bases). The V gene's germline CDR1 is SQVTM and CDR2 ANQGSEA. The CDR3 is 15 amino acids. V was trimmed by 1 base and J by 3 bases, leaving 14 bases between them.

The chain carries TRBV7-3 and TRBJ2-3; unclear D gene. The germline V gene encodes CDR1 SGHTA and CDR2 FQGTGA. Deletions cut 5 bases from V and 3 bases from J, with 15 bases between. The CDR3 totals 15 residues. The CDR3 bases are TGTGCCAGCAGCCTATCCTCTGGGCGAACAGATACGCAGTATTTT. Encoded protein: CASSLSSGRTDTQYF.

For this clone: The same CDR3 arises from other DNA sequences in this sample as well. V is TRBV27 and J is TRBJ1-6; TRBD1 matches at 7 bases. The trim removed 3 bases at V and 7 bases at J, leaving 0 bases unmatched. The CDR3 totals 13 residues. Germline V gene lookup returns CDR1 MNHEY and CDR2 SMNVEV (reference sequence). Here the CDR3 reads CASSFRGNSPLHF. CDR3 in DNA: TGTGCCAGCAGTTTCAGGGGGAATTCACCCCTCCACTTT.

CDR3 protein: CASTLVIQRTDTQYF. The DNA of the CDR3 is TGTGCCAGCACGCTAGTAATACAACGCACAGATACGCAGTATTTT. The rearrangement uses TRBV5-6 and TRBJ2-3; no clear D. There are 15 residues in the CDR3. V was pared by 6 bases and J by 1 base, with 15 bases between. Per the germline V gene, CDR1 is SGHDT and CDR2 is YYEEEE.

The chain uses TRBV10-3 and TRBJ2-7; 7 nucleotides agree with TRBD2. V shed 5 bases, J shed 0 bases, and the junction held 7 bases outside the gene matches. Germline CDR1 and CDR2: ENHRY and SYGVKD. The CDR3 has 15 amino acids. The CDR3 spells CAISSGVSSSYEQYF. CDR3 DNA: TGTGCCATCAGTAGCGGGGTTTCGAGCTCCTACGAGCAGTACTTC.

The chain recombines TRBV24-1 with TRBJ2-1, with TRBD1 as a possible D gene (6 bases). There are 15 residues in the CDR3. The V end was cut by 1 base, the J end by 7 bases, with 13 bases between. Germline V CDR1 and CDR2: KGHDR, SFDVKD. The CDR3 region is CATSDLKVQGNEQFF. CDR3 bases: TGTGCCACCAGTGATTTAAAAGTACAGGGAAATGAGCAGTTCTTC.

The CDR3: CASSEGYGRPRLYNEQFF. Here the CDR3 DNA reads TGTGCCAGCAGTGAAGGCTATGGTAGACCGAGACTTTACAATGAGCAGTTCTTC. The rearrangement joins TRBV6-1 to TRBJ2-1; D is unclear. Germline V lookup: CDR1 MNHNS, CDR2 SASEGT. Deletions cut 1 base from V and 4 bases from J, with 20 bases between. CDR3 length: 18 residues.

The chain carries TRBV6-5 and TRBJ1-2; D unclear. V shed 5 bases and J shed 2 bases, with 12 bases lying between them. The length of the CDR3 is 14 residues. Per germline, CDR1 MNHEY and CDR2 SVGAGI. The CDR3 DNA sequence: TGTGCCAGCAGTACTGCGAGATCCAACTATGGCTACACCTTC. Translated, it gives CASSTARSNYGYTF.

The J gene is TRBJ2-1, the V gene TRBV18, with TRBD2 matching 13 bases. From germline, CDR1 is KGHSH and CDR2 LQKENI. V gave up 5 bases and J gave up 4 bases; unmatched junction bases: 14. The CDR3 is 19 amino acids. CDR3 sequence: CASSRSPTSGGSFYNEQFF. CDR3 nucleotides: TGTGCCAGCTCAAGGAGTCCGACTAGCGGGGGGTCGTTTTACAATGAGCAGTTCTTC.

V and J are TRBV12-5 and TRBJ2-2; 8 bases are shared with TRBD2. This CDR3 comprises 18 residues. Germline CDR1 reads LGHNT; CDR2 reads FRNRAP. J lost 6 bases, V lost 4 bases, and 16 bases had no gene match. The CDR3 spells CASGSNPIGRGVAGELFF. In DNA, the CDR3 is TGTGCTAGTGGTTCCAACCCCATCGGGCGGGGGGTTGCCGGGGAGCTGTTTTTT.

The V call is TRBV5-8, the J call TRBJ2-7; 7 bases fit TRBD2. This CDR3 contains 17 residues. V shed 1 base, J shed 0 bases, and the junction held 10 bases outside the gene matches. Germline CDR1 and CDR2: SGHTS and YDEGEE. The DNA of the CDR3 is TGTGCCAGCAGCTTGATGATGGGGGAGGGTCCCTCCTACGAGCAGTACGTC. Translating it yields CASSLMMGEGPSYEQYV.

The J gene is TRBJ1-1, the V gene TRBV24-1; TRBD1 matches 9 bases. CDR1 is KGHDR and CDR2 is SFDVKD in the germline V gene. Trimming took 2 bases from V and 10 from J; bases not matched to a gene: 7. This CDR3 comprises 14 residues. CDR3 sequence reads: CATSDYRGQAGAFF. CDR3 in DNA: TGTGCCACCAGTGATTACAGGGGGCAGGCTGGAGCTTTCTTT.

V and J are TRBV2 and TRBJ1-6; TRBD1 matches at 7 bases. The junction had 5 bases not matched to a gene; V was cut back by 8 bases and J by 7 bases. CDR3 length: 13 residues. Germline V gives CDR1 SNHLY, CDR2 FYNNEI. CDR3 nucleotide sequence: TGTGCCAGCCAGACAGGGATCAATTCACCCCTCCACTTT. The encoded protein is CASQTGINSPLHF.

The V and J genes are TRBV9 and TRBJ2-7; D may be TRBD1 (5 bases). V lost 4 bases and J 0 bases, leaving 17 bases between the germline ends. Germline V lookup: CDR1 SGDLS, CDR2 YYNGEE. This CDR3 comprises 16 residues. The DNA for the CDR3 is TGTGCCAGCAGCCCCCGTTGGGCTGGGGCCTCCTACGAGCAGTACTTC. This sequence encodes CASSPRWAGASYEQYF.

V is TRBV29-1 and J is TRBJ1-1; 8 nucleotides match TRBD1. V shed 5 bases and J 4 bases; nucleotides not matched to a gene: 6. Germline CDR1 reads SQVTM; CDR2 reads ANQGSEA. This CDR3 contains 13 residues. The CDR3 nucleotides are TGCAGCGTTAGAGGACAGGGAGGCACTGAAGCTTTCTTT. Amino acids: CSVRGQGGTEAFF.

The chain combines TRBV6-5 with TRBJ1-2, with 9 bases aligning to TRBD1. The V and J ends lost 5 bases and 6 bases, in that order; junction bases with no gene match: 4. The CDR3 loop spans 13 amino acids. Germline values: CDR1 MNHEY, CDR2 SVGAGI. As DNA, the CDR3 is TGTGCCAGCAGTCTGACAGGGGGGAATGGCTACACCTTC. Translation gives CASSLTGGNGYTF.

The chain links TRBV5-1 to TRBJ2-1; no definite D call. Germline V gene sequence: CDR1 SGHRS, CDR2 YFSETQ. CDR3 length equals 14 residues. The V gene lost 4 bases and the J gene lost 4 bases, with 12 bases spanning the gap. In DNA, the CDR3 is TGCGCCAGCAGCCACCCGACACATTACAATGAGCAGTTCTTC. Protein product: CASSHPTHYNEQFF.

The chain links TRBV11-1 to TRBJ2-2; D not certain. The CDR3 extends over 14 amino acids. The V gene's germline CDR1 is SGHAT and CDR2 FQDESV (reference sequence). Trimming shortened V by 2 bases and J by 9 bases, and 13 bases separated the two germline ends. The CDR3 region is CASSLISRARELFF. The CDR3 nucleotides read TGTGCCAGCAGCTTAATCTCCCGAGCGAGGGAGCTGTTTTTT.

The chain has TRBV27 and TRBJ1-1, with D perhaps TRBD1 (5 bases). Trimming removed 0 bases from V and 5 bases from J, with 13 bases in between. CDR3 length: 15 residues. The germline gives CDR1 MNHEY, CDR2 SMNVEV (reference sequence). The CDR3, as DNA: TGTGCCAGCAGTTTATCAGGGGCAGGGAGGACTGAAGCTTTCTTT. This sequence encodes CASSLSGAGRTEAFF.